This paragraph reports one TCR beta chain. Its antigen is not known. The V gene's germline CDR1 is SGHRS and CDR2 YFSETQ. The CDR3 is 16 amino acids. Trimming cost V 6 bases and J 7 bases; bases outside gene matches: 18. Each sample's TCRB immunosequencing used around 0.45 micrograms of biopsy DNA. Assay used: immunoSEQ multiplex PCR; TCRdb lists only in-frame clones, some missing. The repertoire holds around 4,200 clones, with approximately 72% as singletons. These data come from a study of T cell repertoires in ileal Crohn's disease. Study details: Postoperative therapy was given to about half: roughly 11 thiopurines, fewer than 20 anti-TNF agents. Study results and caveats: Active smokers at surgery had more clonal expansions than non-smokers.

The sample taken for sequencing was ileal tissue. The chain has TRBV5-1 and TRBJ2-7, with TRBD2 matching 8 bases. This sequence originates from an adult with Crohn's disease. This CDR3 is CASKGEDGYIAGEQYF. CDR3 nucleotide sequence: TGCGCCAGCAAAGGGGAAGACGGGTATATAGCGGGGGAGCAGTACTTC.